Detailed here is one TCR beta chain. What it binds is unknown. The germline V gene encodes CDR1 SGHVS and CDR2 FNYEAQ. The V segment lost 8 bases and the J segment 6 bases; nucleotides outside the gene matches: 9. CDR3 length: 13 amino acids. Only CD45RO-negative cells positively selected for CCR7 counted as naive CD8 cells, so terminally differentiated effector memory CD45RA+ cells were excluded. These data originate in a study of shared clonotypes between healthy human individuals. Study-level findings and limits: Rarefaction showed that sequencing of sorted subsets was incomplete (despite large depth).

The data were produced by immunoSEQ multiplex PCR, yet TCRdb's version contains in-frame clones alone and is incomplete. The data show about 2 million clones, with about 94% seen just once and 0.95% to 1.5% held by the top ten. The TCR originated in a man aged 18 to 30 in good health. Sequenced: naive CD8+ T cells sorted from blood. The chain combines TRBV7-6 with TRBJ2-7, with 8 positions matching TRBD2. CDR3 loop: CASRKREGLEQYF. As DNA, the CDR3 is TGTGCCAGCCGGAAACGGGAGGGCCTCGAGCAGTACTTC.